This TCR beta chain was captured by sequencing in a study of blood T cell repertoires in COVID-19. Study background: T cells, B-cell-depleted T cells, or PBMCs supplied cDNA or gDNA.

CDR1 and CDR2 (germline): SGHAT, FQNNGV. Deletions cut 0 bases from V and 7 bases from J, with 12 bases between. The CDR3 extends over 15 amino acids. Authors' processing steps: Amplified reference gene primers provided the basis for estimating nucleated cell counts. Only in-frame clones appear in the TCRdb table, and some are missing; sequencing was by immunoSEQ multiplex PCR. That table furnishes V, J and clone size, whereas the DNA furnished D and trimming. The repertoire includes 200,000 or so clones, 92% of them detected once, and about 0.8% sits in the top ten. A Seattle source enrolled patients during active infection and followed them longitudinally.

This receptor was identified in a man between 60 and 70 years old with COVID-19, enrolled during active disease. The chain couples TRBV11-2 to TRBJ1-4; a weak D match, TRBD1 (5 bases). Sample: peripheral blood. The CDR3 nucleotides are TGTGCCAGCAGCTTAGAACAGGCGAGGTTTGAAAAACTGTTTTTT. It codes for CASSLEQARFEKLFF.